This is a list of T cell receptor beta chains from one sample in a study of T-cell memory formation after mild COVID-19. TCRdb processed the 5' RACE reads anew with MiXCR; each CDR3 protein has one entry. The repertoire holds around 440,000 distinct CDR3 sequences, with 15% to 20% as singletons. Source material: PBMCs or a T cell subset sorted from them (not recorded which). The source of these receptors is an adult woman who had mild COVID-19 (a few samples of this study predate the infection). Cell type and time point are not known. CDR3s include the opening cysteine and the closing phenylalanine or tryptophan. Fields, in order: CDR3 protein, J gene, clone size, V gene. Size tells how often a clone was seen (once, few, many) or the class of an expanded clone, and some rows leave it out.

CASSWGAGSSTGELFF,TRBJ2-2,-,TRBV5-1
CASSFPGLGRQYF,TRBJ2-7,-,TRBV12-3/TRBV12-4
CAWSQFYGYTF,TRBJ1-2,few,TRBV30
CATGTGGPEFF,TRBJ2-1,-,TRBV24-1
CASWTGGAKEAQYF,TRBJ2-3,few,TRBV4-1
CSARWSGNYNEQFF,TRBJ2-1,few,TRBV20-1
CASQRLENTEAFF,TRBJ1-1,few,TRBV12-3/TRBV12-4
CASSPPEAGSRETQYF,TRBJ2-5,few,TRBV18
CASSSWTGGNTIYF,TRBJ1-3,-,TRBV12-3/TRBV12-4
CASSYPRTSAPETQYF,TRBJ2-5,few,TRBV6-2/TRBV6-3
CASSLATSSNEQFF,TRBJ2-1,many,TRBV5-5
CASRVELAGNTGELFF,TRBJ2-2,few,TRBV3-1
CSAILGEQYF,TRBJ2-7,-,TRBV20-1
CSANSATGFNEKLFF,TRBJ1-4,-,TRBV20-1
CASSFGTATPETQYF,TRBJ2-5,-,TRBV7-2
CASSMTSGNWRPDTQYF,TRBJ2-3,-,TRBV19
CASSIMGQTSYEQYF,TRBJ2-7,few,TRBV19
CAWSRGQTYTDTQYF,TRBJ2-3,-,TRBV30
CASSLDLGTSPLHF,TRBJ1-6,few,TRBV5-5
CASSLVAKGETQYF,TRBJ2-5,many,TRBV5-1
CASSPDRRKEQFF,TRBJ2-1,-,TRBV18
CSVLPKSSYEQYF,TRBJ2-7,-,TRBV29-1
CATSGDRASYEQYF,TRBJ2-7,few,TRBV15
CSANPPERGPLYGYTF,TRBJ1-2,-,TRBV20-1
CASSSWVRGTVGSYEQYF,TRBJ2-7,many,TRBV7-2
CASRPLSGYNEQFF,TRBJ2-1,-,TRBV11-2
CASSSTGPGSPLHF,TRBJ1-6,few,TRBV12-3/TRBV12-4
CASSPGGGGQETQYF,TRBJ2-5,-,TRBV18
CASSFFPGSNEKLFF,TRBJ1-4,few,TRBV7-2
CASSDNRGSSGNTIYF,TRBJ1-3,-,TRBV25-1
CSASRAEDRGRTGSNQPQHF,TRBJ1-5,few,TRBV20-1
CASSEPLRLAGADTQYF,TRBJ2-3,few,TRBV9
CASSQAGLSEQYF,TRBJ2-7,-,TRBV3-1
CASLAGGLYNEQFF,TRBJ2-1,few,TRBV5-1
CASSSTLYGKGEKLFF,TRBJ1-4,-,TRBV11-2
CAWSDSPSGGAYEQYF,TRBJ2-7,-,TRBV30
CASSLWERLYGYTF,TRBJ1-2,once,TRBV7-2
CASNDIQGLRNSPLHF,TRBJ1-6,-,TRBV6-5
CASSSTPSETQYF,TRBJ2-5,-,TRBV12-3/TRBV12-4
CSVEEPLLSGYYNEQFF,TRBJ2-1,few,TRBV29-1
CASSHTQGRRTGELFF,TRBJ2-2,-,TRBV7-9
CAWRDTFRGSGNTIYF,TRBJ1-3,-,TRBV30
CASSLGGAGSTDTQYF,TRBJ2-3,-,TRBV7-9
CASSFRGDRVDIQYF,TRBJ2-4,-,TRBV7-3
CASPRGRPLHF,TRBJ1-6,few,TRBV3-1
CASSDRDAPVGYTF,TRBJ1-2,-,TRBV7-9